The 32 T cell receptor beta chains reported below all come from one sample, sequenced in a study of technical replicates of blood from several donors (dated 2017 in TCRdb). The library relied on the immunoSEQ multiplex PCR assay. TCRdb stores this immuneACCESS table with in-frame sequences only. Part of the clones is absent; in the studies checked, under half of the shortfall reflects unresolved V genes, and no reason is known for the rest. The sample table records 85,000 to 100,000 clones; about 95% of these occur just once. The ten top clones hold 0.21% of the sample. Specimen: T cells isolated from PBMCs. The receptors come from a human donor in good health.

The chain couples TRBV28 to TRBJ2-3, with TRBD2 identical over 9 bases. Trimming at V came to 4 bases and at J to 4 bases, leaving 9 bases not matched to a gene. CDR3 length equals 16 residues. CDR1 and CDR2 from the germline V gene are MDHEN and SYDVKM. DNA for the CDR3: TGTGCCAGCAGTTATCACATAGCGGGAGAGCCAGATACGCAGTATTTT. Translated: CASSYHIAGEPDTQYF.

This clone was observed a single time. The chain employs TRBV5-6 and TRBJ1-3; possible D gene TRBD1, 6 bases. This CDR3 has 15 residues. V lost 2 bases to trimming and J lost 2 bases, with 11 bases between them. CDR1 and CDR2 from the germline V gene are SGHDT and YYEEEE. DNA for the CDR3: TGTGCCAGCAGCTTACAGGGACCCGCTGGAAACACCATATATTTT. Its translation is CASSLQGPAGNTIYF.

The rearrangement joins TRBV2 to TRBJ2-3; 10 bases line up with TRBD1. Germline CDR1 is SNHLY and CDR2 is FYNNEI. CDR3 length: 13 residues. V lost 5 bases, J lost 11 bases, and 7 bases stayed unmatched. CDR3 loop: CASSRPGTGEQYF. Written as DNA, the CDR3 is TGTGCCAGCAGTAGGCCCGGGACAGGGGAGCAGTATTTT.

This chain links TRBV28 with TRBJ2-7; TRBD2 agrees at 11 bases. The CDR3 loop spans 15 amino acids. After removal of 5 bases from V and 6 bases from J, the junction contained 9 bases not matched to a gene. The germline V gene encodes CDR1 MDHEN and CDR2 SYDVKM. CDR3 nucleotides: TGTGCCAGCAGTACGGTAGCGGGAGGGGCGCGCGAGCAGTACTTC. Protein sequence: CASSTVAGGAREQYF. The full variable domain, with the rest looked up from reference TRBV28 and TRBJ2-7, is DVKVTQSSRYLVKRTGEKVFLECVQDMDHENMFWYRQDPGLGLRLIYFSYDVKMKEKGDIPEGYSVSREKKERFSLILESASTNQTSMYLCASSTVAGGAREQYFGPGTRLTVT.

This chain joins TRBV6-4 and TRBJ2-1; 9 nucleotides match TRBD1. Germline-derived CDR1 and CDR2 are MRHNA and SNTAGT. The CDR3 is 16 amino acids. V lost 0 bases and J lost 4; bases outside the gene matches: 4. CDR3 region: CASSDSRDRVYNEQFF. DNA of the CDR3: TGTGCCAGCAGTGACTCCCGGGACAGGGTATACAATGAGCAGTTCTTC.

The chain is built from TRBV7-9 and TRBJ2-5, with D unclear. Trimming left V 5 bases short and J 5 bases short, with 15 bases between. The V gene's germline CDR1 is SEHNR and CDR2 FQNEAQ (reference sequence). CDR3 length: 14 residues. The CDR3 coding sequence is TGTGCCAGCAGCGCCGTTGGAGTTTGGGAGACCCAGTACTTC. Its protein is CASSAVGVWETQYF. Using reference TRBV7-9 and TRBJ2-5 for the parts outside the CDR3, the full variable domain is DTGVSQNPRHKITKRGQNVTFRCDPISEHNRLYWYRQTLGQGPEFLTYFQNEAQLEKSRLLSDRFSAERPKGSFSTLEIQRTEQGDSAMYLCASSAVGVWETQYFGPGTRLLVL.

J is TRBJ2-4 and V is TRBV11-3, with 8 bases fitting TRBD2. Germline V gene lookup returns CDR1 SGHNT and CDR2 YENEEA. V trimming: 3 bases; J trimming: 5 bases; junction bases outside the gene matches: 3. The CDR3 totals 14 residues. CDR3 bases: TGTGCCAGCAGCTTCGGGGGGGACCAAAACATTCAGTACTTC. The encoded protein is CASSFGGDQNIQYF.

This chain uses TRBV30 with TRBJ2-3; D is possibly TRBD2 (5 bases). The CDR3 is made up of 14 amino acids. Trimming shortened V by 5 bases and J by 4 bases, and 16 bases separated the two germline ends. Germline V gene lookup returns CDR1 GTSNPN and CDR2 SVGIG (reference sequence). CDR3: CAWHTGIWADTQYF. The CDR3 DNA sequence: TGTGCCTGGCACACGGGGATTTGGGCAGATACGCAGTATTTT.

The chain couples TRBV2 to TRBJ1-4; D is unclear. The CDR3 covers 13 residues. Per the germline V gene, CDR1 is SNHLY and CDR2 is FYNNEI. V lost 7 bases and J lost 3, with 9 bases in between. The CDR3 bases are TGTGCCAGCAAGGTTCAGGCTAATGAAAAACTGTTTTTT. It codes for CASKVQANEKLFF. The full variable domain, rest sourced from reference TRBV2 and TRBJ1-4, is EPEVTQTPSHQVTQMGQEVILRCVPISNHLYFYWYRQILGQKVEFLVSFYNNEISEKSEIFDDQFSVERPDGSNFTLKIRSTKLEDSAMYFCASKVQANEKLFFGSGTQLSVL.

The chain employs TRBV27 and TRBJ2-1; the match to TRBD2 covers 11 bases. Per the germline V gene, CDR1 is MNHEY and CDR2 is SMNVEV (reference sequence). This CDR3 contains 12 residues. The junction had 6 bases not matched to a gene; V was cut back by 6 bases and J by 14 bases. Written as DNA, the CDR3 is TGTGCCAGCAGGCCTACTAGCGGGAGTGAGTTCTTC. This gives the protein CASRPTSGSEFF.

The rearrangement uses TRBV7-8 and TRBJ2-5, with a weak D call TRBD2 (5 bases). V gave up 3 bases and J gave up 5 bases, with 10 bases separating them. The CDR3 consists of 13 residues. The V gene's germline CDR1 is SGHVS and CDR2 FQNEAQ. This chain's CDR3 is CASSLGGWETQYF. The CDR3 DNA sequence: TGTGCCAGCAGCTTGGGCGGGTGGGAGACCCAGTACTTC.

As DNA, the CDR3 is TGTGCCAGCAATTTTGGGTCGGGGGTCACAGATACGCAGTATTTT. This gives the protein CASNFGSGVTDTQYF. The chain links TRBV6-5 to TRBJ2-3, with TRBD2 as a possible D gene (6 bases). This CDR3 is built from 15 residues. V shed 7 bases and J shed 2 bases, with 16 bases lying between them. The germline CDR1 and CDR2 sequences are MNHEY and SVGAGI.

This sequence joins TRBV27 and TRBJ1-5; TRBD1 might be the D (6 bases). The CDR3 length is 15 residues. The germline V and J ends were trimmed by 6 bases and 6 bases, with 18 bases remaining between them. Germline assignment: CDR1 MNHEY and CDR2 SMNVEV (reference sequence). DNA of the CDR3: TGTGCCAGCAGCCGTGTTGGGGGGGGCGTTCAGCCCCAGCATTTT. This codes for CASSRVGGGVQPQHF.

The J gene is TRBJ2-7, the V gene TRBV19; D perhaps matches TRBD1 (5 bases). Germline CDR1 and CDR2: LNHDA and SQIVND (reference sequence). V gave up 1 base and J gave up 0 bases, with 10 bases separating them. The CDR3 sequence is 15 residues long. The CDR3 sequence is CASSIARASSYEQYF. Written as DNA, the CDR3 is TGTGCCAGTAGTATAGCCAGGGCAAGCTCCTACGAGCAGTACTTC.

The gene calls are TRBV29-1 and TRBJ2-5; 16 positions agree with TRBD2. The CDR3 is 17 residues long. In germline, CDR1 is SQVTM, CDR2 ANQGSEA. J lost 1 base, V lost 6 bases, and 8 bases had no gene match. The DNA for the CDR3 is TGCAGCGTGTCCGGGACTAGCGGGGGGGCACTCCAAGAGACCCAGTACTTC. It encodes CSVSGTSGGALQETQYF.

V and J are TRBV6-5 and TRBJ1-2, with 9 bases identical to TRBD1. The CDR3 is 14 residues long. After removal of 6 bases from V and 4 bases from J, the junction contained 6 bases not matched to a gene. Germline assignment: CDR1 MNHEY and CDR2 SVGAGI. CDR3 region: CASRPNRGPYGYTF. The CDR3 DNA sequence: TGTGCCAGCAGACCCAACAGGGGGCCCTATGGCTACACCTTC.

This clone was observed once. The V call is TRBV20-1, the J call TRBJ1-2; D not certain. CDR1 DFQATT and CDR2 SNEGSKA come from the germline V gene (reference sequence). Trimming pared 2 bases from V and 7 bases from J, leaving 8 bases between. CDR3 length: 11 residues. This CDR3 is CSARPGRGYTF. Written as DNA, the CDR3 is TGCAGTGCTAGACCAGGTCGTGGCTACACCTTC.

The chain recombines TRBV5-1 with TRBJ1-2, with TRBD1 matching 9 bases. The germline V gene has CDR1 SGHRS and CDR2 YFSETQ. V shed 4 bases, J shed 3 bases, and the junction held 4 bases outside the gene matches. The CDR3 has 14 residues. The CDR3 loop reads CASSMGQGDYGYTF. The CDR3 region has the DNA TGCGCCAGCAGCATGGGACAGGGTGACTATGGCTACACCTTC.

J is TRBJ1-1 and V is TRBV19; 7 positions agree with TRBD1. Per germline, CDR1 LNHDA and CDR2 SQIVND (reference sequence). With 0 bases clipped from V and 1 base from J, the junction kept 2 bases outside the gene matches. CDR3 length equals 15 residues. The CDR3 DNA follows: TGTGCCAGTAGTATAGACGACAGGGCGAACACTGAAGCTTTCTTT. Translated: CASSIDDRANTEAFF.

V usage is TRBV7-8 and J usage is TRBJ1-1; no definite D call. Per the germline V gene, CDR1 is SGHVS and CDR2 is FQNEAQ. The CDR3 spans 14 residues. V gave up 1 base and J gave up 6 bases, with 12 bases separating them. CDR3 amino acids: CASSLDIRGPEAFF. The CDR3 bases are TGTGCCAGCAGCTTAGATATTCGGGGTCCTGAAGCTTTCTTT.

This chain uses TRBV14 with TRBJ2-3; D gene uncertain. CDR1 is SGHDN and CDR2 is FVKESK in the germline V gene. CDR3 length equals 12 residues. The germline V and J ends were trimmed by 3 bases and 4 bases, with 5 bases remaining between them. The CDR3 reads CASSQSSDTQYF. In DNA, the CDR3 is TGTGCCAGCAGCCAGAGTTCAGATACGCAGTATTTT.

This rearrangement joins TRBV6-1 to TRBJ2-1; 11 bases agree with TRBD2. With 4 bases clipped from V and 2 bases from J, the junction kept 4 bases outside the gene matches. The CDR3 is 16 amino acids. CDR1 MNHNS and CDR2 SASEGT come from the germline V gene. The CDR3 here is CASSALTSGAYNEQFF. Here the CDR3 DNA reads TGTGCCAGCAGTGCCTTGACTAGCGGGGCCTACAATGAGCAGTTCTTC.

This clone appeared once. The rearrangement links TRBV5-8 to TRBJ1-6, with TRBD1 matching 10 bases. The CDR3 has 17 residues. V gave up 1 base and J gave up 0 bases; unmatched junction bases: 1. Germline assignment: CDR1 SGHTS and CDR2 YDEGEE. The CDR3 region is CASSLRDRGSYNSPLHF. Here the CDR3 DNA reads TGTGCCAGCAGCTTGAGGGACAGGGGCTCCTATAATTCACCCCTCCACTTT.

The rearrangement joins TRBV30 to TRBJ1-5; 9 bases fit TRBD1. The trim removed 0 bases at V and 7 bases at J, leaving 7 bases unmatched. This CDR3 contains 15 residues. Germline loops: CDR1 GTSNPN, CDR2 SVGIG (reference sequence). This CDR3 reads CAWSVLGTGQQPQHF. CDR3 bases: TGTGCCTGGAGTGTACTGGGGACAGGGCAGCAGCCCCAGCATTTT.

The V call is TRBV7-5, the J call TRBJ2-1; the table's D call of TRBD2 was not tested on the DNA. TRBV7-5 is classified as a pseudogene. The CDR3 has 19 amino acids. CDR3 sequence (DNA): TGTGTCAGAAGCTTAGGGAGGCTAGCGGGGGGGCCACGGGTGAATGAGCAGTTCTTC. It translates to CVRSLGRLAGGPRVNEQFF.

The J gene is TRBJ1-1, the V gene TRBV28; TRBD1 aligns across 11 bases. V shed 8 bases, J shed 13 bases, and the junction held 9 bases outside the gene matches. CDR1 and CDR2 from the germline V gene are MDHEN and SYDVKM. This CDR3 region has 12 residues. The CDR3 is CASGQGARWDFF. The CDR3 DNA follows: TGTGCCAGCGGACAGGGGGCGCGGTGGGATTTCTTT.

The rearrangement uses TRBV18 and TRBJ2-1; 7 bases are shared with TRBD1. V was clipped by 3 bases and J by 1 base; unmatched bases: 6. Germline-derived CDR1 and CDR2 are KGHSH and LQKENI. The CDR3 loop spans 16 amino acids. The CDR3 nucleotides are TGTGCCAGCTCACCCCCCGGACAGGCATCCTACAATGAGCAGTTCTTC. Protein sequence: CASSPPGQASYNEQFF.

The rearrangement joins TRBV7-2 to TRBJ2-7; a possible D gene is TRBD1 (7 bases). Trimming stripped 3 bases from V and 0 bases from J, with 15 bases between. The CDR3 length is 16 residues. Germline V lookup: CDR1 SGHTA, CDR2 FQGNSA. As DNA, the CDR3 is TGTGCCAGCAGCTTGGGAGGACAGGTTAGCTCCTACGAGCAGTACTTC. It specifies CASSLGGQVSSYEQYF.

This sequence joins TRBV18 and TRBJ2-1; a possible D gene is TRBD1 (6 bases). Germline assignment: CDR1 KGHSH and CDR2 LQKENI. CDR3 length: 18 residues. The ends were cut back, 0 bases at V and 2 bases at J, with 17 bases in the middle. The CDR3, as DNA: TGTGCCAGCTCACCACCGAGGGGCCGGGACAAGACCTACAATGAGCAGTTCTTC. Translating gives CASSPPRGRDKTYNEQFF. Full variable domain (missing parts from reference TRBV18 and TRBJ2-1): NAGVMQNPRHLVRRRGQEARLRCSPMKGHSHVYWYRQLPEEGLKFMVYLQKENIIDESGMPKERFSAEFPKEGPSILRIQQVVRGDSAAYFCASSPPRGRDKTYNEQFFGPGTRLTVL.

The chain employs TRBV7-6 and TRBJ2-5, with D possibly TRBD1 on 6 matching bases. Deletions cut 5 bases from V and 9 bases from J, with 16 bases between. In germline, CDR1 is SGHVS, CDR2 FNYEAQ. This CDR3 has 13 residues. In DNA, the CDR3 is TGTGCCAGCAGCCTAGGACAGCCCGAGGCCCAGTACTTC. This gives the protein CASSLGQPEAQYF.

The genes are TRBV4-2 and TRBJ1-4; D possibly corresponds to TRBD1 (5 bases). Trimming cost V 3 bases and J 5 bases, with 19 bases left between them. Germline CDR1 LGHNA, CDR2 YNFKEQ. The CDR3 covers 17 residues. In DNA form, the CDR3 reads TGTGCCAGCAGCCATGCCGAGATACAGGCGCGGAATGAAAAACTGTTTTTT. It encodes CASSHAEIQARNEKLFF.

The CDR3 reads CASLRRPRGQTNEKLFF. CDR3 in DNA: TGTGCCAGCCTACGTCGGCCCAGGGGGCAAACTAATGAAAAACTGTTTTTT. The chain recombines TRBV2 with TRBJ1-4; 8 bases align to TRBD1. The CDR3 sequence is 17 residues long. The V gene end was trimmed by 8 bases and the J gene end by 1 base; junction bases not matched to a gene: 12. The germline V gene has CDR1 SNHLY and CDR2 FYNNEI.